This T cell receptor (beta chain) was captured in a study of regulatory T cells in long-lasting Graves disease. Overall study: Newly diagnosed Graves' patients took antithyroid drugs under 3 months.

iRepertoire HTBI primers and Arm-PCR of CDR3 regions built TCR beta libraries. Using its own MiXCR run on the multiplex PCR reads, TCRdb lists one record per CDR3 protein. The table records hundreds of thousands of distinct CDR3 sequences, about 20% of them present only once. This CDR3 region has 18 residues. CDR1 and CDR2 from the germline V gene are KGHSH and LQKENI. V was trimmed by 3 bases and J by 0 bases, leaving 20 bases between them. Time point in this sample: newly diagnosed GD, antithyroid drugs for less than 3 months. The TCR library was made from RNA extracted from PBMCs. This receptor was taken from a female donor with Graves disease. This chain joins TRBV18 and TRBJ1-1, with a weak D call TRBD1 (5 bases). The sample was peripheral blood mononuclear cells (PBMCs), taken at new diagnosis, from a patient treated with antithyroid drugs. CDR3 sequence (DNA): TGTGCCAGCTCACCGGTGACACTAACAAGGGACTTGAACACTGAAGCTTTCTTT. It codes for CASSPVTLTRDLNTEAFF.